This TCR beta chain was sequenced for a study of vaccination effects on CD4 cells after COVID-19. Germline V lookup: CDR1 SGHVS, CDR2 FQNEAQ. This CDR3 is built from 18 residues. J was trimmed by 9 bases and V by 5 bases; bases with no gene match: 15. Pools of viral peptides were used by the ViraFEST assay to expand antigen-specific CD4+ T cells ahead of sequencing. A 10-day culture period preceded the isolation of CD4+ T cells. Previously uninfected by SARS-CoV-2, the vaccine recipients also showed negative nucleocapsid antibodies. They grew 1.8 million or so PBMC in each well, adding about 9.5 IU/ml IL-2 and about 10 ug/ml peptides. TCRdb's table, derived via immunoSEQ multiplex PCR, lists solely in-frame clones and lacks some. The table shows 37,000 or so clones, with under 70% occurring only once. Worth noting for this clone: As yet, its antigen is unknown.

V gene TRBV7-8 combines with J gene TRBJ2-1; 14 positions agree with TRBD2. This TCR was recovered from a human donor who received a COVID-19 vaccine. Source: CD4+ T cells from PBMCs cultured with HCoV-OC43 spike peptides, taken before COVID-19 vaccination. The subset was: HCoV-OC43 spike overlapping peptide pool stimulation. CDR3 sequence (DNA): TGTGCCAGCAGCACCGAAACGGGACTAGCGGGAGTCTTCGGTGAGCAGTTCTTC. Translating it yields CASSTETGLAGVFGEQFF. The whole variable domain, filled in from reference TRBV7-8 and TRBJ2-1, reads GAGVSQSPRYKVAKRGQDVALRCDPISGHVSLFWYQQALGQGPEFLTYFQNEAQLDKSGLPSDRFFAERPEGSVSTLKIQRTQQEDSAVYLCASSTETGLAGVFGEQFFGPGTRLTVL.